Following are 29 T cell receptor beta chains from one sample sequenced in a study of blood T cell repertoires in COVID-19. Produced via immunoSEQ multiplex PCR; TCRdb's table is partial and in-frame only. The sample lists some 150,000 clones, roughly 87% occurring once. Material: peripheral blood. The receptor set was obtained from a woman aged 55-69 years with active or convalescent COVID-19.

A note on this clone: One end of the junction does not line up with germline, which may come from a read error. The chain recombines TRBV5-6 with TRBJ2-5; D may be TRBD2 (5 bases). Germline V gene lookup returns CDR1 SGHDT and CDR2 YYEEEE. The length of the CDR3 is 13 residues. The CDR3 sequence is CASTLWETETQYF. CDR3 nucleotide sequence: TGTGCCAGCACCTTGTGGGAGACAGAGACCCAGTACTTC.

CDR3 sequence reads: CATSDLWILVGTSGENEQFF. The DNA for the CDR3 is TGTGCCACCAGTGATTTGTGGATATTGGTCGGGACTAGCGGAGAAAATGAGCAGTTCTTC. The chain has TRBV24-1 and TRBJ2-1; TRBD2 aligns across 11 bases. CDR3 length: 20 amino acids. V dropped 0 bases and J dropped 7; count of bases not matched to a gene: 16. CDR1 KGHDR and CDR2 SFDVKD come from the germline V gene.

The gene calls are TRBV10-3 and TRBJ1-5; D might be TRBD1 (6 bases). This CDR3 has 14 amino acids. Germline values: CDR1 ENHRY, CDR2 SYGVKD. With 11 bases removed from V and 4 bases from J, the gap between germline ends came to 18 bases. Here the CDR3 reads CASRDTSGNQPQHF. CDR3 DNA: TGTGCCTCCCGGGACACATCAGGGAATCAGCCCCAGCATTTT.

This clone appeared once. The gene calls are TRBV19 and TRBJ2-3; 11 bases match TRBD2. The CDR3 contains 15 residues. Germline-derived CDR1 and CDR2 are LNHDA and SQIVND (reference sequence). V was pared by 6 bases and J by 11 bases, with 13 bases of the junction left unmatched. The CDR3 nucleotides read TGTGCCAGTAGCCCAACTAGCGGGGGCGCATACGGGCAGTATTTT. Translated, it gives CASSPTSGGAYGQYF.

This chain uses TRBV7-8 with TRBJ1-3, with unresolved D. The CDR3 runs 21 residues. The V and J ends lost 1 base and 1 base respectively, with 26 bases between them. The germline CDR1 and CDR2 sequences are SGHVS and FQNEAQ. DNA of the CDR3: TGTGCCAGCAGCTTAGATAGAAAGACTCTCGCAATGCTATCTTCTGGAAACACCATATATTTT. Translation: CASSLDRKTLAMLSSGNTIYF. The whole variable domain, filled in from reference TRBV7-8 and TRBJ1-3, reads GAGVSQSPRYKVAKRGQDVALRCDPISGHVSLFWYQQALGQGPEFLTYFQNEAQLDKSGLPSDRFFAERPEGSVSTLKIQRTQQEDSAVYLCASSLDRKTLAMLSSGNTIYFGEGSWLTVV.

The chain couples TRBV6-5 to TRBJ1-6; the D gene is possibly TRBD1 (5 bases). CDR3 length equals 15 residues. Germline CDR1 is MNHEY and CDR2 is SVGAGI. The V end was cut by 6 bases, the J end by 6 bases, with 15 bases between. The CDR3 nucleotides read TGTGCCAGCAGCCAGGCGGGGACCATTAATTCACCCCTCCACTTT. It encodes CASSQAGTINSPLHF.

The chain combines TRBV5-1 with TRBJ2-1, with 9 bases lining up with TRBD1. CDR3 length: 15 amino acids. Germline V CDR1 and CDR2: SGHRS, YFSETQ. The V and J ends lost 2 bases and 2 bases, in that order; junction bases with no gene match: 2. Written as DNA, the CDR3 is TGCGCCAGCAGCTTCACAGGGGGCACCTACAATGAGCAGTTCTTC. Residues: CASSFTGGTYNEQFF.

The chain couples TRBV6-4 to TRBJ2-2, with 9 bases that match TRBD1. Germline CDR1 is MRHNA and CDR2 is SNTAGT. V was pared by 6 bases and J by 7 bases, with 6 bases of the junction left unmatched. The CDR3 has 14 amino acids. The CDR3: CASRPQGAVGELFF. As DNA, the CDR3 is TGTGCCAGCAGACCACAGGGGGCGGTCGGGGAGCTGTTTTTT.

The chain uses TRBV5-4 and TRBJ1-6, with D perhaps matching TRBD1 (6 bases). Trimming took 3 bases from V and 7 from J, leaving 14 bases between them. The germline V gene encodes CDR1 SGHNT and CDR2 YYREEE (reference sequence). The CDR3 has 15 amino acids. CDR3 sequence (DNA): TGTGCCAGCAGCTCCCAGGGGATTAAAAATTCACCCCTCCACTTT. Its translation: CASSSQGIKNSPLHF. The full variable domain, with the rest looked up from reference TRBV5-4 and TRBJ1-6, is ETGVTQSPTHLIKTRGQQVTLRCSSQSGHNTVSWYQQALGQGPQFIFQYYREEENGRGNFPPRFSGLQFPNYSSELNVNALELDDSALYLCASSSQGIKNSPLHFGNGTRLTVT.

Points on this clone: The sample contains more than one DNA sequence encoding this CDR3. The V and J genes are TRBV19 and TRBJ1-2, with 7 bases identical to TRBD1. Germline CDR1 reads LNHDA; CDR2 reads SQIVND (reference sequence). Trimming took 6 bases from V and 3 from J; bases not matched to a gene: 1. The CDR3 length is 12 residues. CDR3 region: CASSDRDYGYTF. The CDR3 region has the DNA TGTGCCAGTAGCGACAGGGACTATGGCTACACCTTC.

This clone was detected only a few times. The chain joins TRBV2 to TRBJ2-7; D gene ambiguous. The CDR3 sequence is 10 residues long. Trimming cost V 6 bases and J 4 bases, with 4 bases left between them. In germline, CDR1 is SNHLY, CDR2 FYNNEI. The CDR3 reads CASRAYEQYF. The CDR3 nucleotides read TGTGCCAGCAGGGCATACGAGCAGTACTTC. The variable domain in full, with the rest retrieved from reference TRBV2 and TRBJ2-7, is EPEVTQTPSHQVTQMGQEVILRCVPISNHLYFYWYRQILGQKVEFLVSFYNNEISEKSEIFDDQFSVERPDGSNFTLKIRSTKLEDSAMYFCASRAYEQYFGPGTRLTVT.

The chain's CDR3 is CASSLSLVTFF. CDR3 sequence (DNA): TGTGCCAGCAGTTTATCCTTAGTAACTTTCTTT. V gene TRBV12-3 or TRBV12-4 combines with J gene TRBJ1-1, with D uncertain. V was clipped by 2 bases and J by 12 bases, with 10 bases between them. The CDR3 runs 11 residues.

The CDR3 DNA reads as TGTGCCAGTAGTATAGGTCGGAGAGTTGCGAACACCGGGGAGCTGTTTTTT. Its protein is CASSIGRRVANTGELFF. V and J are TRBV19 and TRBJ2-2; D remains ambiguous. The CDR3 length is 17 residues. CDR1 and CDR2 from the germline V gene are LNHDA and SQIVND (reference sequence). The V and J ends lost 1 base and 0 bases respectively, with 12 bases between them. The full variable domain, with the rest looked up from reference TRBV19 and TRBJ2-2, is DGGITQSPKYLFRKEGQNVTLSCEQNLNHDAMYWYRQDPGQGLRLIYYSQIVNDFQKGDIAEGYSVSREKKESFPLTVTSAQKNPTAFYLCASSIGRRVANTGELFFGEGSRLTVL.

This chain connects TRBV6-2 or TRBV6-3 to TRBJ1-5; 9 nucleotides line up with TRBD1. J was trimmed by 0 bases and V by 2 bases; bases with no gene match: 5. This CDR3 has 17 amino acids. Germline V gene lookup returns CDR1 MNHEY and CDR2 SVGEGT. The CDR3 coding sequence is TGTGCCAGCAGTTACGGACAGGGGACGTATAGCAATCAGCCCCAGCATTTT. Residues: CASSYGQGTYSNQPQHF.

The chain uses TRBV3-1 (or the pseudogene TRBV3-2) and TRBJ1-2, with D possibly TRBD1 on 5 matching bases. The CDR3 is made up of 13 amino acids. In germline, CDR1 is LGHDT, CDR2 YNNKEL (reference sequence). V gave up 2 bases and J gave up 7 bases, with 11 bases separating them. In DNA, the CDR3 is TGTGCCAGCAGCCAACAGGGTGAAGTTGGCTACACCTTC. The encoded protein is CASSQQGEVGYTF.

The V gene is TRBV27, the J gene TRBJ1-2; possibly TRBD1 for D (6 bases). V was shortened by 2 bases and J by 6 bases, with 10 bases between the two germline ends. Per the germline V gene, CDR1 is MNHEY and CDR2 is SMNVEV (reference sequence). The CDR3 length is 13 residues. CDR3 sequence reads: CASSLGGAHGYTF. The CDR3 bases are TGTGCCAGCAGTTTAGGGGGGGCCCATGGCTACACCTTC.

The V call is TRBV11-2, the J call TRBJ1-4; the match to TRBD1 covers 8 bases. There are 13 residues in the CDR3. Germline-derived CDR1 and CDR2 are SGHAT and FQNNGV. The V segment lost 5 bases and the J segment 5 bases; nucleotides outside the gene matches: 1. CDR3 protein: CASSRDRNEKLFF. The DNA of the CDR3 is TGTGCCAGCAGCCGGGACAGGAATGAAAAACTGTTTTTT.

This clone has a single count. The chain carries TRBV19 and TRBJ2-2; perhaps TRBD2 as D (6 bases). This CDR3 is 16 amino acids long. V was shortened by 8 bases and J by 5 bases, with 21 bases between the two germline ends. Germline V CDR1 and CDR2: LNHDA, SQIVND (reference sequence). CDR3 amino acids: CASRPLPGEGTGELFF. The CDR3, as DNA: TGTGCCAGTCGACCTCTGCCGGGGGAAGGGACCGGGGAGCTGTTTTTT. The complete variable domain, with remaining parts taken from reference TRBV19 and TRBJ2-2, reads DGGITQSPKYLFRKEGQNVTLSCEQNLNHDAMYWYRQDPGQGLRLIYYSQIVNDFQKGDIAEGYSVSREKKESFPLTVTSAQKNPTAFYLCASRPLPGEGTGELFFGEGSRLTVL.

The sample holds one count of this clone. This chain uses TRBV19 with TRBJ1-6, with D possibly TRBD1 on 5 matching bases. The CDR3 contains 13 residues. V lost 8 bases and J 8 bases, leaving 13 bases between the germline ends. Germline lookup yields CDR1 LNHDA and CDR2 SQIVND (reference sequence). Here the CDR3 DNA reads TGTGCCAGTGCTGGGGAGGGGCATTCACCCCTCCACTTT. Amino acid sequence: CASAGEGHSPLHF.

The chain has TRBV10-3 and TRBJ1-2; D possibly corresponds to TRBD1 (5 bases). The V gene lost 6 bases and the J gene lost 6 bases, with 11 bases spanning the gap. Germline loops: CDR1 ENHRY, CDR2 SYGVKD. The CDR3 sequence is 12 residues long. CDR3 coding DNA: TGTGCCATCAGGTGGGGGGGGGATGGCTACACCTTC. This sequence encodes CAIRWGGDGYTF.

The chain links TRBV10-3 to TRBJ1-6; 8 nucleotides agree with TRBD1. J lost 7 bases, V lost 0 bases, and 2 bases had no gene match. Germline CDR1 ENHRY, CDR2 SYGVKD. This CDR3 has 15 amino acids. The CDR3 DNA follows: TGTGCCATCAGTGAGTCAAACAGGGGGAATTCACCCCTCCACTTT. Encoded protein: CAISESNRGNSPLHF.

CDR3 residues: CASGTGGAGQPQHF. CDR3 bases: TGTGCTAGTGGGACAGGGGGCGCGGGTCAGCCCCAGCATTTT. V is TRBV12-5 and J is TRBJ1-5, with 10 bases that match TRBD1. Germline CDR1 LGHNT, CDR2 FRNRAP. V was clipped by 6 bases and J by 6 bases; unmatched bases: 5. The CDR3 has 14 amino acids.

This sequence joins TRBV5-4 and TRBJ2-5; 9 bases agree with TRBD1. The ends lost 4 bases at V and 5 bases at J; junction bases unmatched: 9. The CDR3 totals 15 residues. Per the germline V gene, CDR1 is SGHNT and CDR2 is YYREEE (reference sequence). The CDR3 loop is CASSAPGQGGETQYF. The DNA for the CDR3 is TGTGCCAGCAGCGCTCCGGGACAGGGCGGGGAGACCCAGTACTTC.

This chain connects TRBV3-1 (or the pseudogene TRBV3-2) to TRBJ1-1; perhaps TRBD1 as D (5 bases). Trimming took 4 bases from V and 4 from J, leaving 13 bases between them. CDR3 length: 14 residues. Germline V CDR1 and CDR2: LGHDT, YNNKEL (reference sequence). The CDR3 coding sequence is TGTGCCAGCAGCCCGCCTGGGGGGAGCACTGAAGCTTTCTTT. It translates to CASSPPGGSTEAFF.

The chain is built from TRBV19 and TRBJ1-2; D not resolved. Germline CDR1 and CDR2: LNHDA and SQIVND (reference sequence). V dropped 5 bases and J dropped 6 bases, with 16 bases sitting between them. The CDR3 sequence is 14 residues long. The CDR3 DNA follows: TGTGCCAGTAGTGACCAGTGGGAGAACAATGGCTACACCTTC. As protein: CASSDQWENNGYTF. Full variable domain (rest looked up from reference TRBV19 and TRBJ1-2): DGGITQSPKYLFRKEGQNVTLSCEQNLNHDAMYWYRQDPGQGLRLIYYSQIVNDFQKGDIAEGYSVSREKKESFPLTVTSAQKNPTAFYLCASSDQWENNGYTFGSGTRLTVV.

The gene calls are TRBV2 and TRBJ2-2; 8 nucleotides agree with TRBD1. The germline V gene has CDR1 SNHLY and CDR2 FYNNEI. The CDR3 consists of 15 residues. Trimming took 6 bases from V and 1 from J; bases not matched to a gene: 4. CDR3 protein: CASRKTGGNTGELFF. CDR3 in DNA: TGTGCCAGCAGGAAAACAGGGGGGAACACCGGGGAGCTGTTTTTT.

This clone occurred a few times. This chain links TRBV6-6 with TRBJ2-7, with D hard to call. CDR3 length: 12 amino acids. The germline V and J ends were trimmed by 6 bases and 6 bases, with 12 bases remaining between them. Per the germline V gene, CDR1 is MNHNY and CDR2 is SVGAGI (reference sequence). CDR3 loop: CASRNGPSEQYF. The CDR3 bases are TGTGCCAGCAGAAACGGTCCCTCCGAGCAGTACTTC.

This clone has just a few counts. The genes are TRBV7-9 and TRBJ1-2; no definite D call. Germline V CDR1 and CDR2: SEHNR, FQNEAQ (reference sequence). There are 15 residues in the CDR3. V was pared by 1 base and J by 7 bases, with 16 bases between. CDR3 in amino acids: CASSLELVEGFGYTF. The CDR3 DNA follows: TGTGCCAGCAGCTTAGAGTTGGTAGAGGGTTTTGGCTACACCTTC.

The V gene is TRBV7-3, the J gene TRBJ2-7; D not certain. The CDR3 sequence is 17 residues long. CDR1 and CDR2 (germline): SGHTA, FQGTGA. V was shortened by 5 bases and J by 1 base, with 21 bases between the two germline ends. CDR3 protein: CASSRQPPPRLSYEQYF. The DNA of the CDR3 is TGTGCCAGCAGCCGACAACCCCCCCCGCGCCTTTCCTACGAGCAGTACTTC.